Listed below are T cell receptor beta chains from one sample, sequenced in a study of spatial heterogeneity in lung cancer. TCRdb fed the 5' RACE reads into MiXCR, producing one record per CDR3 protein. The sample has tens of thousands of distinct CDR3 sequences, about an eighth seen once. The starting material was PBMCs, obtained at surgery. These receptors originate from a male donor with early-stage non-small cell lung cancer. CDR3s include the opening cysteine and the closing phenylalanine or tryptophan. D genes are given only for firm matches. For some rows the clone size is stated as once, few or many, or as a class when expanded; others skip it.

few	-	TRBJ2-4	TRBV5-6	TGTGCCAGCAGCGCCAGGGTAGCCAAAAACATTCAGTACTTC	CASSARVAKNIQYF
-	-	TRBJ2-1	TRBV24-1	TGTGCCACCAGTTCAGAGGCGGAGCAGTTCTTC	CATSSEAEQFF
many	-	TRBJ2-7	TRBV7-9	TGTGCCAGCAGCCCTGGACAGGGAGGGTTGCGATCCTACGAGCAGTACTTC	CASSPGQGGLRSYEQYF
few	TRBD1	TRBJ1-2	TRBV28	TGTGCCAGCACCATACCCGTGGGGACAGGGAACTATGGCTACACCTTC	CASTIPVGTGNYGYTF
-	-	TRBJ2-2	TRBV5-6	TGTGCCAGCAGCCCGGGACTTACGAACACCGGGGAGCTGTTTTTT	CASSPGLTNTGELFF
many	TRBD1	TRBJ2-7	TRBV28	TGTGCCAGCAGTCTCACGACAGGGCCTCTTTACGAGCAGTACTTC	CASSLTTGPLYEQYF
few	-	TRBJ2-7	TRBV28	TGTGCCAGCATCTCCCCTAACGAGCAGTACTTC	CASISPNEQYF
-	TRBD1	TRBJ1-4	TRBV7-3	TGTGCCAGCACCCTTAAAGGCGACAGGGAAGGTGAAAAACTGTTTTTT	CASTLKGDREGEKLFF
few	TRBD2	TRBJ2-3	TRBV11-1	TGTGCCAGCAGTGGACCGCGGGGGGGCCCCCTCACAGATACGCAGTATTTT	CASSGPRGGPLTDTQYF
few	-	TRBJ2-5	TRBV7-9	TGTGCCAGCAGCTTAACCCGGGCCCTGAGGGAAGAGACCCAGTACTTC	CASSLTRALREETQYF